The 14 T cell receptor beta chains presented below share a single source sample, sequenced in a study of blood T cell repertoires in COVID-19. Repertoires were generated with immunoSEQ multiplex PCR, while TCRdb's copy carries only in-frame clones and drops some. The repertoire holds over 300,000 clones, over 75% seen once, with roughly 7.8% in the top ten. The material sequenced was peripheral blood. The receptors were gathered from a human donor in a cohort sampled during active COVID-19.

The chain has TRBV5-1 and TRBJ2-7; 7 bases fit TRBD1. This CDR3 has 14 amino acids. Losses at the gene ends were 2 bases for V and 4 bases for J; bases not matched to a gene: 6. CDR1 and CDR2 from the germline V gene are SGHRS and YFSETQ. The CDR3 nucleotides are TGCGCCAGCAGCTTTTTGGGCAGGGGGTACGAGCAGTACTTC. Amino acids: CASSFLGRGYEQYF.

V is TRBV27 and J is TRBJ2-3, with TRBD1 matching 8 bases. J was trimmed by 5 bases and V by 5 bases; bases with no gene match: 6. Germline V gene sequence: CDR1 MNHEY, CDR2 SMNVEV (reference sequence). The CDR3 is made up of 14 amino acids. Here the CDR3 DNA reads TGTGCCAGCAGTCTAGGACAGGGTGGAGATACGCAGTATTTT. Its protein product is CASSLGQGGDTQYF.

The chain employs TRBV30 and TRBJ1-4; tentatively, D is TRBD1 (5 bases). This CDR3 is 14 amino acids long. Between the trimmed V and J ends, which lost 3 bases and 7 bases, there was a span of 15 bases. Germline CDR1 GTSNPN, CDR2 SVGIG (reference sequence). CDR3 amino acids: CAWRRNGGGEKLFF. The CDR3 region has the DNA TGTGCCTGGAGGCGCAACGGGGGGGGTGAAAAACTGTTTTTT.

With regard to this clone: This sample includes further DNA sequences coding for the same CDR3. The chain recombines TRBV5-1 with TRBJ2-7; 9 positions match TRBD1. The CDR3 covers 14 residues. V trimming: 4 bases; J trimming: 2 bases; junction bases outside the gene matches: 4. The V gene's germline CDR1 is SGHRS and CDR2 YFSETQ. CDR3 loop: CASSPGTGPYEQYF. In DNA form, the CDR3 reads TGCGCCAGCAGCCCCGGGACAGGGCCCTACGAGCAGTACTTC. Supplemented by reference TRBV5-1 and TRBJ2-7, the full variable domain reads KAGVTQTPRYLIKTRGQQVTLSCSPISGHRSVSWYQQTPGQGLQFLFEYFSETQRNKGNFPGRFSGRQFSNSRSEMNVSTLELGDSALYLCASSPGTGPYEQYFGPGTRLTVT.

The genes are TRBV6-5 and TRBJ1-1; the D is unclear. The CDR3 runs to 14 residues. V lost 2 bases and J lost 2, with 9 bases in between. Germline V CDR1 and CDR2: MNHEY, SVGAGI. In DNA form, the CDR3 reads TGTGCCAGCAGTTACGACACCCGCAACACTGAAGCTTTCTTT. It translates to CASSYDTRNTEAFF.

The chain employs TRBV5-1 and TRBJ1-1; D remains unclear. Germline loops: CDR1 SGHRS, CDR2 YFSETQ. This CDR3 contains 14 residues. Trimming took 0 bases from V and 0 from J, leaving 6 bases between them. CDR3 sequence (DNA): TGCGCCAGCAGCTTGGCCTTAATGAACACTGAAGCTTTCTTT. This encodes CASSLALMNTEAFF.

This clone was counted once. The J gene is TRBJ1-2, the V gene TRBV19, with 9 nucleotides matching TRBD1. The CDR3 runs to 15 residues. V shed 7 bases and J 2 bases; nucleotides not matched to a gene: 8. The germline CDR1 and CDR2 sequences are LNHDA and SQIVND (reference sequence). The CDR3 DNA follows: TGTGCCAGTACGTGGGACAGGGCATTGAACTATGGCTACACCTTC. It translates to CASTWDRALNYGYTF.

CDR3 in DNA: TGTGCCAGCAGTGACCCGACAGTGAACACTGAAGCTTTCTTT. It is translated as CASSDPTVNTEAFF. This chain uses TRBV25-1 with TRBJ1-1; TRBD1 might be the D (5 bases). Germline-derived CDR1 and CDR2 are MGHDK and SYGVNS. CDR3 length: 14 residues. Trimming stripped 3 bases from V and 0 bases from J, with 8 bases between. Full variable domain (remainder filled in from reference TRBV25-1 and TRBJ1-1): EADIYQTPRYLVIGTGKKITLECSQTMGHDKMYWYQQDPGMELHLIHYSYGVNSTEKGDLSSESTVSRIRTEHFPLTLESARPSHTSQYLCASSDPTVNTEAFFGQGTRLTVV.

The rearrangement links TRBV18 to TRBJ1-2; weak D call: TRBD1 (6 bases). V dropped 3 bases and J dropped 12 bases, with 14 bases sitting between them. The CDR3 contains 12 residues. CDR1 is KGHSH, CDR2 LQKENI, per germline. The CDR3 loop is CASSPDSFLDTF. The CDR3 bases are TGTGCCAGCTCACCGGACAGTTTTCTGGACACCTTC.

The chain links TRBV11-2 to TRBJ1-2, with a weak D call TRBD1 (6 bases). This CDR3 spans 13 amino acids. The germline CDR1 and CDR2 sequences are SGHAT and FQNNGV. Trimming took off 2 bases at V and 5 bases at J, with 9 bases between the two ends. CDR3: CASSLNRVYGYTF. Here the CDR3 DNA reads TGTGCCAGCAGCTTAAACAGGGTATATGGCTACACCTTC. Filled out from reference TRBV11-2 and TRBJ1-2, the complete variable domain reads EAGVAQSPRYKIIEKRQSVAFWCNPISGHATLYWYQQILGQGPKLLIQFQNNGVVDDSQLPKDRFSAERLKGVDSTLKIQPAKLEDSAVYLCASSLNRVYGYTFGSGTRLTVV.

This clone was observed once. The chain couples TRBV5-1 to TRBJ1-1; 9 bases map to TRBD1. Germline trimming cut 3 bases from V and 7 bases from J; bases unmatched to any gene: 4. CDR3 size: 13 residues. Germline-derived CDR1 and CDR2 are SGHRS and YFSETQ. In DNA form, the CDR3 reads TGCGCCAGCAGCTCTGACAGGGGGATTGAAGCTTTCTTT. It codes for CASSSDRGIEAFF.

The chain has TRBV6-5 and TRBJ1-5, with TRBD1 identical over 8 bases. The CDR3 is 12 amino acids. With 11 bases clipped from V and 1 base from J, the junction kept 1 base outside the gene matches. CDR1 and CDR2 from the germline V gene are MNHEY and SVGAGI. This CDR3 reads CAGQGSNQPQHF. In DNA, the CDR3 is TGTGCCGGACAGGGAAGCAATCAGCCCCAGCATTTT.

This clone was recorded a few times. The chain couples TRBV10-3 to TRBJ1-5; 8 bases are shared with TRBD1. From germline, CDR1 is ENHRY and CDR2 SYGVKD. CDR3 length: 12 amino acids. With 9 bases clipped from V and 9 bases from J, the junction kept 7 bases outside the gene matches. CDR3 DNA sequence: TGTGCCATAGGGACAGGCCCCCGGCCCCAGCATTTT. This codes for CAIGTGPRPQHF.

V is TRBV19 and J is TRBJ1-5; TRBD1 is a possible D gene (5 bases). Germline assignment: CDR1 LNHDA and CDR2 SQIVND (reference sequence). Between the trimmed V and J ends, which lost 5 bases and 1 base, there was a span of 12 bases. This CDR3 is built from 15 residues. In DNA, the CDR3 is TGTGCCAGTAGTGCACGACAGCTCAGCAATCAGCCCCAGCATTTT. This codes for CASSARQLSNQPQHF.